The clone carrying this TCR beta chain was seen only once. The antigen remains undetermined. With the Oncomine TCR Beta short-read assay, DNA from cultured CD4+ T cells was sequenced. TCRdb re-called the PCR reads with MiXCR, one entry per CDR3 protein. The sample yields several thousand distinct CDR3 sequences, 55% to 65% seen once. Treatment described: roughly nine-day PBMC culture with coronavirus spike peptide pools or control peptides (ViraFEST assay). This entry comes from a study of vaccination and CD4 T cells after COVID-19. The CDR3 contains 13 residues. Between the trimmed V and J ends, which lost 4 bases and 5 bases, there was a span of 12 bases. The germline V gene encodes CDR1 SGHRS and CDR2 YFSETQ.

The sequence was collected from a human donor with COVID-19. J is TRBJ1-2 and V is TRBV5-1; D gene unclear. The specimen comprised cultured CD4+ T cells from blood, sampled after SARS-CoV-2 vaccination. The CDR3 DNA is TGCGCCAGCAGCGAGACGACAACTTATGGCTACACCTTC. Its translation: CASSETTTYGYTF.